What follows are 31 T cell receptor beta chains derived from one specimen sequenced in a study of cytomegalovirus exposure and HLA in healthy donors (dated by TCRdb to the late 2010s). The library was built by means of the immunoSEQ multiplex PCR assay. For the multiplex PCR, a mixture combining 60 forward primers for TCR Vbeta segments and 13 reverse primers for TCR Jbeta segments was used. TCRdb re-hosts the immuneACCESS table, in-frame sequences only. Its copies lack some clones; in the studies checked, an unresolved V gene accounts for under half of them, and the cause for the rest is not known. The sample includes 80,000 to 100,000 clones, with 70% to 80% observed a single time. The top ten clones comprise about 3.6% of the sample. The sequenced sample was PBMCs. All receptors derive from a male donor in good health and CMV-seropositive.

The chain joins TRBV6-6 to TRBJ1-4; D is ambiguous. V lost 6 bases to trimming and J lost 4 bases, with 6 bases between them. There are 12 residues in the CDR3. Germline-derived CDR1 and CDR2 are MNHNY and SVGAGI (reference sequence). The CDR3 region has the DNA TGTGCCAGCAGACTCCATAATGAAAAACTGTTTTTT. This translates into CASRLHNEKLFF.

The V and J genes are TRBV6-5 and TRBJ2-7, with 10 positions matching TRBD2. V shed 4 bases, J shed 0 bases, and the junction held 6 bases outside the gene matches. This CDR3 spans 16 amino acids. Germline V gives CDR1 MNHEY, CDR2 SVGAGI. The CDR3 nucleotides are TGTGCCAGCAGTTCCACCGGGACTAGCGTCTCCTACGAGCAGTACTTC. Translating it yields CASSSTGTSVSYEQYF.

The gene calls are TRBV7-6 and TRBJ2-5, with a tentative D call TRBD1 (6 bases). Germline V CDR1 and CDR2: SGHVS, FNYEAQ. The CDR3 sequence is 16 residues long. The V and J ends lost 3 bases and 2 bases respectively, with 16 bases between them. The CDR3 DNA follows: TGTGCCAGCAGCTTCCCAGACAGGCCCCTGCAAGAGACCCAGTACTTC. It translates to CASSFPDRPLQETQYF.

The chain has TRBV18 and TRBJ1-2; 8 bases are shared with TRBD1. The CDR3 is 13 residues long. CDR1 and CDR2 from the germline V gene are KGHSH and LQKENI. J was trimmed by 7 bases and V by 3 bases; bases with no gene match: 4. CDR3 region: CASSPDRVSGYTF. In DNA, the CDR3 is TGTGCCAGCTCACCGGACAGGGTGAGTGGCTACACCTTC.

The chain links TRBV11-2 to TRBJ1-2; D remains unclear. The CDR3 has 14 residues. Germline loops: CDR1 SGHAT, CDR2 FQNNGV. Trimming took 1 base from V and 4 from J, leaving 10 bases between them. In DNA form, the CDR3 reads TGTGCCAGCAGCTTAGTAACGGGGATCTATGGCTACACCTTC. It yields the protein CASSLVTGIYGYTF.

This clone was counted a few times. The chain joins TRBV4-1 to TRBJ1-5, with 7 nucleotides matching TRBD1. The germline V gene encodes CDR1 MGHRA and CDR2 YSYEKL. The CDR3 covers 15 residues. The ends lost 0 bases at V and 6 bases at J; junction bases unmatched: 5. Here the CDR3 reads CASSQDRRGLQPQHF. The CDR3 nucleotides are TGCGCCAGCAGCCAAGATAGGAGGGGGCTTCAGCCCCAGCATTTT.

This clone was recorded once. The chain has TRBV1 and TRBJ2-7; the DNA was not used to check the table's D call, TRBD1. TRBV1 is termed a pseudogene. The CDR3 extends over 18 amino acids. CDR3 nucleotide sequence: TGCACCAGCAGCCAAGATTCGGCAGAGGACAGAAGCTCCTACGAGCAGTACTTC. This translates into CTSSQDSAEDRSSYEQYF.

This clone was seen just once. This chain joins TRBV6-5 and TRBJ2-7, with 7 bases fitting TRBD1. Trimming removed 6 bases from V and 5 bases from J; junction bases left unmatched: 10. This CDR3 spans 14 amino acids. The germline V gene encodes CDR1 MNHEY and CDR2 SVGAGI. CDR3 amino acids: CASSPHRGPNEQYF. The CDR3 DNA reads TGTGCCAGCAGCCCCCACAGGGGCCCCAACGAGCAGTACTTC.

This clone was recorded only once. Other DNA sequences of this sample code for an identical CDR3. This chain connects TRBV18 to TRBJ2-7; TRBD1 agrees at 10 bases. The trim removed 8 bases at V and 1 base at J, leaving 5 bases unmatched. Germline-derived CDR1 and CDR2 are KGHSH and LQKENI. CDR3 size: 14 residues. CDR3 loop: CASSPGQGSYEQYF. The CDR3 DNA reads as TGTGCCAGCAGTCCGGGACAGGGGTCCTACGAGCAGTACTTC.

This chain joins TRBV5-6 and TRBJ2-1; 8 bases agree with TRBD2. The CDR3 loop spans 16 amino acids. With 0 bases clipped from V and 4 bases from J, the junction kept 6 bases outside the gene matches. Germline V gene lookup returns CDR1 SGHDT and CDR2 YYEEEE. The CDR3 nucleotides read TGTGCCAGCAGCTTGGAGGCGGGGGGCTTATACAATGAGCAGTTCTTC. Translating it yields CASSLEAGGLYNEQFF.

The chain employs TRBV7-8 and TRBJ2-7; no clear D. The germline gives CDR1 SGHVS, CDR2 FQNEAQ. Trimming took off 5 bases at V and 3 bases at J, with 5 bases between the two ends. CDR3 length: 11 residues. The CDR3 loop reads CASSPNYEQYF. The CDR3, as DNA: TGTGCCAGCAGCCCTAACTACGAGCAGTACTTC. Using reference TRBV7-8 and TRBJ2-7 for the parts outside the CDR3, the full variable domain is GAGVSQSPRYKVAKRGQDVALRCDPISGHVSLFWYQQALGQGPEFLTYFQNEAQLDKSGLPSDRFFAERPEGSVSTLKIQRTQQEDSAVYLCASSPNYEQYFGPGTRLTVT.

The chain has TRBV5-4 and TRBJ2-5; 10 bases fit TRBD1. The V gene's germline CDR1 is SGHNT and CDR2 YYREEE (reference sequence). This CDR3 has 14 residues. The ends lost 5 bases at V and 2 bases at J; junction bases unmatched: 3. CDR3 sequence reads: CASSGTGEQETQYF. The CDR3 coding sequence is TGTGCCAGCAGTGGGACAGGGGAGCAAGAGACCCAGTACTTC.

The J gene is TRBJ2-4, the V gene TRBV5-1; the D gene is possibly TRBD2 (6 bases). Trimming shortened V by 4 bases and J by 9 bases, and 11 bases separated the two germline ends. CDR1 and CDR2 (germline): SGHRS, YFSETQ. The CDR3 spans 12 residues. The CDR3 region is CASSGDSGIQYF. The CDR3 coding sequence is TGCGCCAGCAGCGGGGACTCTGGCATTCAGTACTTC.

The chain is built from TRBV29-1 and TRBJ2-3; D may be TRBD1 (5 bases). Germline CDR1 and CDR2: SQVTM and ANQGSEA. Trimming removed 4 bases from V and 4 bases from J, with 12 bases in between. The CDR3 is 13 residues long. The CDR3 nucleotides are TGCAGCGTTGGGGGCAGGGCGGCAGATACGCAGTATTTT. Translation gives CSVGGRAADTQYF.

The rearrangement uses TRBV19 and TRBJ2-3; perhaps TRBD1 as D (5 bases). The germline V and J ends were trimmed by 6 bases and 0 bases, with 13 bases remaining between them. CDR3 size: 15 residues. Germline CDR1 reads LNHDA; CDR2 reads SQIVND (reference sequence). CDR3 nucleotides: TGTGCCAGTAGCCCACAGGTTTCTAGCACAGATACGCAGTATTTT. Translation gives CASSPQVSSTDTQYF.

This clone turned up a few times. The chain carries TRBV5-6 and TRBJ1-2; tentative D call: TRBD1 (5 bases). Germline CDR1 SGHDT, CDR2 YYEEEE. The germline V and J ends were trimmed by 3 bases and 5 bases, with 11 bases remaining between them. This CDR3 has 13 residues. The CDR3 coding sequence is TGTGCCAGCAGCTATTCGGGGGGATATGGCTACACCTTC. Translation gives CASSYSGGYGYTF.

V is TRBV7-9 and J is TRBJ2-2; 10 bases agree with TRBD2. The CDR3 is 15 amino acids. Losses at the gene ends were 3 bases for V and 4 bases for J; bases not matched to a gene: 2. The germline gives CDR1 SEHNR, CDR2 FQNEAQ (reference sequence). CDR3 region: CASSFSGGATGELFF. The CDR3 DNA is TGTGCCAGCAGCTTCAGCGGGGGGGCCACCGGGGAGCTGTTTTTT.

The rearrangement uses TRBV9 and TRBJ1-1, with D hard to call. V dropped 4 bases and J dropped 0 bases, with 16 bases sitting between them. Germline loops: CDR1 SGDLS, CDR2 YYNGEE. The CDR3 consists of 16 residues. The CDR3 coding sequence is TGTGCCAGCAGCCCCCGACCTGGCAGGATGAACACTGAAGCTTTCTTT. Protein product: CASSPRPGRMNTEAFF.

The rearrangement links TRBV6-5 to TRBJ2-3; D possibly corresponds to TRBD2 (6 bases). Per the germline V gene, CDR1 is MNHEY and CDR2 is SVGAGI. The length of the CDR3 is 16 residues. Between the trimmed V and J ends, which lost 4 bases and 0 bases, there was a span of 14 bases. CDR3 residues: CASSSFRGSSTDTQYF. The DNA for the CDR3 is TGTGCCAGCAGTTCTTTCCGGGGGAGTAGCACAGATACGCAGTATTTT.

The chain couples TRBV6-4 to TRBJ2-6; D perhaps matches TRBD1 (5 bases). The germline CDR1 and CDR2 sequences are MRHNA and SNTAGT. Trimming took off 3 bases at V and 2 bases at J, with 8 bases between the two ends. The length of the CDR3 is 15 residues. CDR3 loop: CASSDEGAGANVLTF. CDR3 sequence (DNA): TGTGCCAGCAGTGATGAAGGGGCTGGGGCCAACGTCCTGACTTTC.

The chain employs TRBV5-1 and TRBJ2-3, with D possibly being TRBD2 (5 bases). V was pared by 3 bases and J by 1 base, with 6 bases between. The CDR3 runs to 13 residues. CDR1 SGHRS and CDR2 YFSETQ come from the germline V gene. CDR3 bases: TGCGCCAGCAGCTGGCGGGGCACAGATACGCAGTATTTT. It is translated as CASSWRGTDTQYF.

The J gene is TRBJ1-1, the V gene TRBV7-9; D perhaps matches TRBD1 (5 bases). Germline CDR1 and CDR2: SEHNR and FQNEAQ (reference sequence). V was shortened by 2 bases and J by 8 bases, with 6 bases between the two germline ends. The CDR3 consists of 11 residues. CDR3 coding DNA: TGTGCCAGCAGCTTATCAGGGGAAGCTTTCTTT. It translates to CASSLSGEAFF.

The chain has TRBV2 and TRBJ1-2; perhaps TRBD1 as D (6 bases). Germline values: CDR1 SNHLY, CDR2 FYNNEI. CDR3 size: 14 residues. V shed 6 bases and J shed 8 bases, with 19 bases lying between them. This CDR3 reads CASSKDWEGVGYTF. CDR3 nucleotides: TGTGCCAGCAGCAAGGACTGGGAGGGGGTCGGCTACACCTTC.

To note about this clone: At one of its ends the junction is not consistent with the germline gene, which may arise from a read error. This chain joins TRBV7-7 and TRBJ2-5; 7 nucleotides line up with TRBD1. This CDR3 comprises 14 residues. CDR1 SSHAT and CDR2 FNYEAQ come from the germline V gene (reference sequence). CDR3 nucleotide sequence: TGTGCTAGCAGCTCCGGGACAGCACAAGAGACCCAGTACTTC. Amino acid sequence: CASSSGTAQETQYF.

V and J are TRBV19 and TRBJ1-1, with D maybe TRBD1 (5 bases). Trimming removed 5 bases from V and 7 bases from J, with 20 bases in between. The CDR3 runs to 15 residues. CDR1 is LNHDA and CDR2 is SQIVND in the germline V gene (reference sequence). This CDR3 is CASSPLGGAPSEAFF. The CDR3 DNA reads TGTGCCAGTAGTCCTTTAGGCGGGGCACCAAGTGAAGCTTTCTTT.

This rearrangement joins TRBV7-3 to TRBJ1-1; possible D gene TRBD1, 5 bases. This CDR3 comprises 15 residues. V was trimmed by 5 bases and J by 5 bases, leaving 18 bases between them. Germline CDR1 and CDR2: SGHTA and FQGTGA. CDR3 sequence: CASSPSREESTEAFF. The CDR3 DNA sequence: TGTGCCAGCAGCCCATCCAGGGAGGAGAGTACTGAAGCTTTCTTT.

The genes are TRBV6-5 and TRBJ1-1; 8 bases map to TRBD1. The ends lost 4 bases at V and 6 bases at J; junction bases unmatched: 10. Germline V lookup: CDR1 MNHEY, CDR2 SVGAGI. The CDR3 is made up of 15 amino acids. The CDR3 here is CASSSFDRGMAEAFF. CDR3 in DNA: TGTGCCAGCAGTTCGTTCGACAGGGGAATGGCTGAAGCTTTCTTT.

The chain carries TRBV18 and TRBJ1-1; 12 positions agree with TRBD1. Germline CDR1 and CDR2: KGHSH and LQKENI. V lost 1 base and J lost 5; bases outside the gene matches: 11. The CDR3 totals 18 residues. As DNA, the CDR3 is TGTGCCAGCTCACCACAAGCCGGGACAGGGGGCATAGTGACTGAAGCTTTCTTT. Encoded protein: CASSPQAGTGGIVTEAFF.

The chain joins TRBV6-1 to TRBJ2-6; TRBD1 agrees at 7 bases. CDR1 and CDR2 from the germline V gene are MNHNS and SASEGT. Trimming took 4 bases from V and 1 from J; bases not matched to a gene: 10. The CDR3 is made up of 18 amino acids. CDR3 bases: TGTGCCAGCAGTGCCCCGACAGGGACGATATCTGGGGCCAACGTCCTGACTTTC. Translated: CASSAPTGTISGANVLTF.

The chain recombines TRBV5-1 with TRBJ2-5; 10 bases agree with TRBD2. This CDR3 has 15 amino acids. Germline CDR1 reads SGHRS; CDR2 reads YFSETQ. V was pared by 2 bases and J by 5 bases, with 6 bases of the junction left unmatched. CDR3 protein: CASSLSGGAGETQYF. The CDR3 DNA sequence: TGCGCCAGCAGCTTAAGCGGGGGGGCCGGGGAGACCCAGTACTTC. The full variable domain, its missing parts supplied by reference TRBV5-1 and TRBJ2-5, is KAGVTQTPRYLIKTRGQQVTLSCSPISGHRSVSWYQQTPGQGLQFLFEYFSETQRNKGNFPGRFSGRQFSNSRSEMNVSTLELGDSALYLCASSLSGGAGETQYFGPGTRLLVL.

This clone was found a few times. The J gene is TRBJ2-7, the V gene TRBV7-9; D perhaps matches TRBD2 (6 bases). The CDR3 loop spans 15 amino acids. V gave up 4 bases and J gave up 4 bases, with 17 bases separating them. From germline, CDR1 is SEHNR and CDR2 FQNEAQ (reference sequence). The CDR3 region is CASSSPPRGEYEQYF. The CDR3 nucleotides are TGTGCCAGCAGCTCCCCCCCCCGCGGGGAATACGAGCAGTACTTC.